This is a list of T cell receptor beta chains from one sample in a study of blood T cell repertoires in COVID-19. Some clones are missing from TCRdb's copy, which holds only in-frame ones; the method was immunoSEQ multiplex PCR. The sample has approximately 210,000 clones, more than 75% seen once; the top ten hold about 4%. The specimen was PBMCs or T cells enriched from blood (not recorded which). The receptors were sampled from a man under 40 with acute COVID-19. The CDR3 runs from the conserved cysteine through the conserved F or W. The D gene is left open where the match is weak. Clone size is shown for a subset of rows, as once, few, many or a class of expanded clone.

>NA|TRBV6-5|NA|TRBJ2-7
CASSRTGLEQYF
TGTGCCAGCAGCCGGACTGGTCTCGAGCAGTACTTC
>NA|TRBV19|NA|TRBJ2-7
CASSLGVSYEQYF
TGTGCCAGTAGTCTCGGGGTCTCCTACGAGCAGTACTTC
>NA|TRBV27|NA|TRBJ2-2
CASSLSGNTGGELFF
TGTGCCAGCAGTTTAAGCGGCAACACGGGCGGGGAGCTGTTTTTT
>NA|TRBV5-1|NA|TRBJ1-6
CASSSDSLLSYNSPLHF
TGCGCCAGCAGCTCGGACAGTTTACTCTCCTATAATTCACCCCTCCACTTT
>NA|TRBV11-2|NA|TRBJ1-6
CASSSTGISPLHF
TGTGCCAGCAGTTCCACAGGAATTTCACCCCTCCACTTT
>NA|TRBV20-1|TRBD1|TRBJ2-1
CSASRDRGSEQFF
TGCAGTGCTAGTCGGGACAGGGGGAGTGAGCAGTTCTTC
>NA|TRBV11-2|TRBD2|TRBJ2-3
CASSQSGTSFTDTQYF
TGTGCCAGCAGCCAGAGCGGGACTAGCTTCACAGATACGCAGTATTTT
>NA|TRBV7-9|TRBD1|TRBJ1-2
CASSRTGGLNYGYTF
TGTGCCAGCAGTCGGACAGGGGGACTAAACTATGGCTACACCTTC
>NA|TRBV9|NA|TRBJ1-6
CASSVGGVGSPLHF
TGTGCCAGCAGCGTAGGGGGGGTGGGTTCACCCCTCCACTTT
>few|TRBV7-2|TRBD1|TRBJ2-7
CASSFRGHWSYEQYF
TGTGCCAGCAGCTTTAGGGGGCATTGGTCCTACGAGCAGTACTTC
>NA|TRBV6-6|NA|TRBJ2-2
CASSTGPGELFF
TGTGCCAGTTCGACAGGACCCGGGGAGCTGTTTTTT
>NA|TRBV12-2|NA|TRBJ1-3
CASRLVGTGVASSGNTIYF
TGTGCAAGTCGCTTAGTAGGGACAGGGGTTGCCAGCTCTGGAAACACCATATATTTT
>NA|TRBV28|NA|TRBJ1-6
CASRPLPWRSPLHF
TGTGCCAGCAGGCCACTACCCTGGCGTTCACCCCTCCACTTT
>NA|TRBV27|TRBD1|TRBJ1-1
CASSPDRGRHNTEAFF
TGTGCCAGCAGCCCGGACAGGGGGCGTCATAACACTGAAGCTTTCTTT
>NA|TRBV15|NA|TRBJ1-3
CATSRGRGIGNTIYF
TGTGCCACCAGCAGAGGCAGGGGCATTGGAAACACCATATATTTT
>once|TRBV19|NA|TRBJ1-6
CASSIRDIYNSPLHF
TGTGCCAGTAGTATTCGGGACATTTATAATTCACCCCTCCACTTT
>NA|TRBV15|NA|TRBJ1-1
CATSLEGHKAFF
TGTGCCACCAGCCTGGAGGGGCATAAAGCTTTCTTT
>NA|TRBV2|TRBD1|TRBJ2-2
CASSPDRGVTGELFF
TGTGCCAGCAGTCCGGACAGGGGAGTCACCGGGGAGCTGTTTTTT
>NA|TRBV3-1/TRBV3-2|TRBD1|TRBJ1-4
CASSQDWDREEKLFF
TGTGCCAGCAGCCAGGACTGGGACAGGGAAGAAAAACTGTTTTTT
>NA|TRBV5-1|NA|TRBJ1-1
CASSAQMNTEAFF
TGCGCCAGCAGCGCCCAGATGAACACTGAAGCTTTCTTT
>NA|TRBV18|NA|TRBJ1-4
CASSLQRVKMGSEKLFF
TGTGCCAGCTCCCTACAACGGGTCAAGATGGGTTCTGAAAAACTGTTTTTT
>NA|TRBV2|NA|TRBJ1-1
CASGGQYMNTEAFF
TGTGCGTCGGGGGGGCAGTACATGAACACTGAAGCTTTCTTT
>NA|TRBV6-6|TRBD1|TRBJ1-1
CASSEPPGQGRTEAFF
TGTGCCAGCAGCGAACCACCGGGACAGGGTAGGACTGAAGCTTTCTTT
>NA|TRBV7-9|TRBD1|TRBJ1-3
CASSKQGASGNTIYF
TGTGCCAGCAGCAAACAGGGGGCGAGTGGAAACACCATATATTTT
>NA|TRBV27|NA|TRBJ1-1
CASSLGQSEAFF
TGTGCCAGCAGTTTAGGACAGTCAGAAGCTTTCTTT
>NA|TRBV6-6|NA|TRBJ2-7
CASTRGRYYEQYF
TGTGCCAGCACCCGGGGGAGGTACTACGAGCAGTACTTC
>NA|TRBV27|TRBD1|TRBJ1-6
CASSWAKGAGNSPLHF
TGTGCCAGCAGTTGGGCGAAGGGGGCAGGTAACTCACCCCTCCACTTT
>NA|TRBV2|TRBD1|TRBJ1-2
CASGTGFFGYTF
TGTGCCAGCGGGACAGGGTTTTTCGGCTACACCTTC
>NA|TRBV11-2|NA|TRBJ2-7
CASSYKQGISSYEQYF
TGTGCCAGCAGCTACAAACAGGGTATAAGCTCCTACGAGCAGTACTTC
>NA|TRBV29-1|NA|TRBJ1-1
CSVAGSEAFF
TGCAGCGTTGCGGGTAGTGAAGCTTTCTTT
>NA|TRBV7-2|NA|TRBJ2-5
CASNQGGRGPGETQYF
TGTGCCAGCAACCAAGGCGGGCGGGGGCCGGGTGAGACCCAGTACTTC